A selection of T cell receptor beta chains follows, all from one sample in a study of beta chain features in type 1 diabetes. Libraries were prepared by immunoSEQ multiplex PCR; TCRdb keeps only in-frame clonotypes and omits some of them. The table shows over 120,000 clones, with under 11% occurring only once. Sequences were obtained from naive CD4+ T cells from blood. The source is a man in his late teens or twenties in good health. Each CDR3 is given with its conserved first and last residue. The D gene is left open where the match is weak. Part of the rows lack a size; the others show once, few, many or a class for expanded clones.

>TRBJ1-6|.|TRBV6-6|.
CASRLVTVGSPLHF
TGTGCCAGCAGACTAGTGACGGTGGGATCACCCCTCCACTTT
>TRBJ1-1|few|TRBV6-6|TRBD1
CASSDRGGEAFF
TGTGCCAGCAGTGACAGGGGGGGTGAAGCTTTCTTT
>TRBJ1-6|few|TRBV19|.
CASKGVDNSPLHF
TGTGCCAGCAAGGGGGTCGATAATTCACCCCTCCACTTT
>TRBJ1-3|few|TRBV30|.
CAWGLSGNTIYF
TGTGCCTGGGGTCTATCGGGAAACACCATATATTTT
>TRBJ1-1|few|TRBV6-6|.
CASKLNTEAFF
TGTGCCAGCAAGCTGAACACTGAAGCTTTCTTT
>TRBJ2-7|.|TRBV4-2|.
CASSQDEQGYYEQYF
TGTGCCAGCAGCCAAGACGAACAGGGATACTACGAGCAGTACTTC
>TRBJ1-6|few|TRBV11-2|.
CASSLDLDNSPLHF
TGTGCCAGCAGCTTAGATCTTGATAATTCACCCCTCCACTTT
>TRBJ2-6|.|TRBV27|.
CASSLSANRGSGANVLTF
TGTGCCAGCAGTTTATCGGCGAATAGAGGCTCTGGGGCCAACGTCCTGACTTTC
>TRBJ2-7|few|TRBV6-6|.
CASSPTGLLTYEQYF
TGTGCCAGCAGCCCCACGGGACTCCTAACCTACGAGCAGTACTTC
>TRBJ2-7|.|TRBV7-2|.
CASSRVPTYEQYF
TGTGCCAGCAGCCGAGTTCCGACCTACGAGCAGTACTTC
>TRBJ2-7|.|TRBV11-1|.
CASSLGVDRTYEQYF
TGTGCCAGCAGCTTAGGGGTCGACAGAACCTACGAGCAGTACTTC
>TRBJ1-5|few|TRBV6-1|TRBD1
CASSEVPGQGSSQPQHF
TGTGCCAGCAGTGAAGTCCCCGGACAGGGGAGTTCTCAGCCCCAGCATTTT
>TRBJ2-2|few|TRBV7-9|TRBD1
CASSSRQGNGELFF
TGTGCCAGCAGCTCCAGACAGGGCAACGGGGAGCTGTTTTTT
>TRBJ2-3|.|TRBV5-8|.
CASSLVGGAGDTQYF
TGTGCCAGCAGCTTGGTTGGGGGGGCCGGGGATACGCAGTATTTT
>TRBJ1-2|few|TRBV14|TRBD1
CASSPQGARWYGYTF
TGTGCCAGCAGCCCGCAGGGGGCCCGGTGGTATGGCTACACCTTC
>TRBJ2-7|.|TRBV7-3|TRBD1
CASSAAGGKSPDYRYEQYF
TGTGCCAGCAGCGCCGCAGGGGGCAAAAGCCCGGACTACCGCTACGAGCAGTACTTC
>TRBJ2-7|few|TRBV6-5|.
CASTGAYEQYF
TGTGCCAGTACGGGGGCCTACGAGCAGTACTTC
>TRBJ1-4|few|TRBV15|.
CATSRDRMGLNEKLFF
TGTGCCACCAGCAGAGATCGTATGGGGCTCAATGAAAAACTGTTTTTT
>TRBJ2-5|.|TRBV7-8|.
CASSIFGQRQETQYF
TGTGCCAGCAGCATCTTCGGACAGAGACAAGAGACCCAGTACTTC
>TRBJ2-7|.|TRBV18|TRBD1
CASSPWTGGAYEQYF
TGTGCCAGCTCACCCTGGACAGGGGGCGCGTACGAGCAGTACTTC
>TRBJ2-3|.|TRBV5-1|.
CASSGEQGTDTQYF
TGCGCCAGCAGCGGCGAACAGGGAACAGATACGCAGTATTTT
>TRBJ1-3|.|TRBV28|.
CASSLEPLRNTIYF
TGTGCCAGCAGTTTGGAGCCCCTGAGGAACACCATATATTTT
>TRBJ2-2|.|TRBV27|.
CASRSVAGELFF
TGTGCCAGCAGGTCGGTAGCCGGGGAGCTGTTTTTT
>TRBJ1-2|few|TRBV4-3|.
CASSQDLRRNYGYTF
TGCGCCAGCAGCCAAGATTTACGCAGAAACTATGGCTACACCTTC
>TRBJ1-2|many|TRBV4-3|.
CASSQERGSGYTF
TGCGCCAGCAGCCAAGAGCGAGGGTCCGGCTACACCTTC
>TRBJ1-4|few|TRBV7-9|.
CASSYQGFPNEKLFF
TGTGCCAGCAGCTATCAGGGGTTTCCTAATGAAAAACTGTTTTTT
>TRBJ2-3|.|TRBV11-2|TRBD1
CASSPTGDYTDTQYF
TGTGCCAGCAGCCCGACAGGGGATTACACAGATACGCAGTATTTT
>TRBJ1-6|.|TRBV21-1|.
CASSRGQGGNSPLHF
TGTGCCAGCAGCAGGGGACAGGGGGGTAATTCACCCCTCCACTTT
>TRBJ2-5|.|TRBV7-2|.
CASSPPGVQETQYF
TGTGCCAGCAGCCCGCCGGGGGTCCAAGAGACCCAGTACTTC
>TRBJ1-2|.|TRBV5-4|TRBD1
CASSLGTGEIYGYTF
TGTGCCAGCAGCTTGGGGACAGGGGAGATCTATGGCTACACCTTC
>TRBJ2-1|.|TRBV9|TRBD2
CASSVSLAGVNEQFF
TGTGCCAGCAGCGTCTCCCTAGCGGGGGTTAATGAGCAGTTCTTC
>TRBJ2-2|few|TRBV5-6|TRBD1
CASSPGTENTGELFF
TGTGCCAGCAGCCCTGGGACAGAGAACACCGGGGAGCTGTTTTTT
>TRBJ1-6|few|TRBV27|.
CASSPPGSYNSPLHF
TGTGCCAGCAGCCCACCGGGCTCCTATAATTCACCCCTCCACTTT
>TRBJ2-1|many|TRBV29-1|TRBD2
CSAGTRRFYEQFF
TGCAGCGCCGGGACTAGGCGCTTCTATGAGCAGTTCTTC
>TRBJ1-6|.|TRBV4-3|TRBD1
CASSQGTGVHNSPLHF
TGCGCCAGCAGCCAAGGGACAGGGGTCCATAATTCACCCCTCCACTTT
>TRBJ2-5|.|TRBV5-4|TRBD2
CASSKLAGIQETQYF
TGTGCCAGCAGCAAACTAGCGGGGATACAAGAGACCCAGTACTTC
>TRBJ2-7|few|TRBV19|TRBD1
CASSIRGRFYEQYF
TGTGCCAGTAGTATTAGGGGGCGATTCTACGAGCAGTACTTC
>TRBJ1-2|.|TRBV30|TRBD1
CAWSEDRGYGYTF
TGTGCCTGGAGCGAAGACAGGGGTTATGGCTACACCTTC
>TRBJ2-5|few|TRBV2|TRBD1
CASRAPGQQETQYF
TGTGCCAGCAGGGCCCCGGGACAGCAAGAGACCCAGTACTTC
>TRBJ1-2|.|TRBV7-2|.
CASSLVSRADPYGYTF
TGTGCCAGCAGCTTAGTAAGCAGGGCCGACCCTTATGGCTACACCTTC
>TRBJ2-1|many|TRBV4-3|.
CASSQGQGREQFF
TGCGCCAGCAGCCAAGGTCAGGGTCGGGAGCAGTTCTTC
>TRBJ2-2|.|TRBV6-5|TRBD1
CASSAWTGYTGELFF
TGTGCCAGCAGTGCATGGACAGGCTACACCGGGGAGCTGTTTTTT
>TRBJ2-3|.|TRBV11-2|TRBD2
CASHSGGSTDTQYF
TGTGCCAGCCATAGCGGGGGAAGCACAGATACGCAGTATTTT
>TRBJ2-1|.|TRBV30|.
CAWSVSSGWNEQFF
TGTGCCTGGAGTGTAAGTTCAGGATGGAATGAGCAGTTCTTC
>TRBJ2-7|few|TRBV6-1|.
CASSGTGSTPGEQYF
TGTGCCAGCAGTGGAACAGGGAGTACTCCAGGCGAGCAGTACTTC
>TRBJ2-2|.|TRBV19|.
CASNPGEAGELFF
TGTGCCAGTAATCCTGGGGAGGCCGGGGAGCTGTTTTTT
>TRBJ2-5|few|TRBV7-2|.
CASSLARVQETQYF
TGTGCCAGCAGCTTAGCGCGGGTTCAAGAGACCCAGTACTTC
>TRBJ2-3|.|TRBV25-1|.
CASRLQGTDTQYF
TGTGCCAGCAGGCTACAGGGCACAGATACGCAGTATTTT
>TRBJ2-2|.|TRBV4-2|TRBD1
CASSQGQGTGELFF
TGTGCCAGCAGCCAGGGACAGGGGACCGGGGAGCTGTTTTTT
>TRBJ1-2|.|TRBV4-1|.
CASSFESANYGYTF
TGCGCCAGCAGCTTTGAGAGTGCTAACTATGGCTACACCTTC
>TRBJ2-3|.|TRBV6-6|TRBD2
CASSYGRGSTDTQYF
TGTGCCAGCAGTTACGGGCGGGGGAGCACAGATACGCAGTATTTT
>TRBJ2-1|.|TRBV5-1|.
CASSLVASFNEQFF
TGCGCCAGCAGCTTGGTGGCTAGCTTCAATGAGCAGTTCTTC
>TRBJ2-3|few|TRBV4-2|TRBD2
CASSQDSGLAGVSDTQYF
TGTGCCAGCAGCCAAGATTCGGGACTAGCGGGGGTGTCAGATACGCAGTATTTT
>TRBJ2-2|few|TRBV4-2|TRBD2
CASSQGRGGGPGELFF
TGTGCCAGCAGCCAGGGCAGGGGCGGGGGGCCCGGGGAGCTGTTTTTT
>TRBJ2-5|.|TRBV5-1|TRBD1
CASTIRQGEYETQYF
TGCGCCAGCACAATAAGACAGGGAGAATATGAGACCCAGTACTTC